What follows describes a single T cell receptor (beta chain). From germline, CDR1 is SEHNR and CDR2 FQNEAQ (reference sequence). The CDR3 length is 12 residues. Trimming took off 1 base at V and 16 bases at J, with 14 bases between the two ends. This sample stems from a study of cytomegalovirus exposure and HLA in healthy donors. Researchers ran the PCR with 60 Vbeta and 13 Jbeta primers. Sequenced by immunoSEQ multiplex PCR; TCRdb stores in-frame clones only, minus some. The profile shows 210,000 or so clones, around three quarters of them singletons. Sequencing was performed on PBMCs. This receptor was identified in a man aged 35 to 55 in good health and CMV-seronegative. The genes are TRBV7-9 and TRBJ2-1; TRBD1 is a possible D gene (5 bases). The CDR3 DNA is TGTGCCAGCAGCTTAGGCCCAGGGCCTACCTTCTTC. It specifies CASSLGPGPTFF.